These T cell receptor beta chains were read from a single sample in a study of read filtering for tumor transcriptome and immune sequencing. Each CDR3 protein is one row after TCRdb ran MiXCR on the reads. The data show approximately 5,000 distinct CDR3 sequences, around 21% seen once. The sequencing sample was made of a population of CD138-negative cells sorted from bone marrow. The source is a donor at least 40 years old with multiple myeloma. The CDR3 runs from the conserved cysteine through the conserved F or W.

j_call v_call cdr3_length cdr3_aa
TRBJ2-1 TRBV29-1 15 CSVVFSDQLQSEQFF
TRBJ2-1 TRBV6-4 15 CASSVGTSGRNEQFF
TRBJ1-1 TRBV18 14 CASSPSTGNTEAFF
TRBJ2-1 TRBV7-9 16 CASSNRLAGTTNEQFF
TRBJ2-3 TRBV6-6 22 CASSYASGPNTGSVPFPDTQYF
TRBJ2-7 TRBV19 12 CASSNTGDEQYF
TRBJ2-7 TRBV3-1 17 CASSRSGGTSGAYEQYF
TRBJ1-2 TRBV6-2/TRBV6-3 15 CASSFLGQGIYGYTF
TRBJ2-7 TRBV27 14 CASSWKAVSYEQYF
TRBJ1-5 TRBV27 13 CASGYGQTLPQHF
TRBJ1-5 TRBV29-1 14 CSVGGGGYNQPQHF
TRBJ1-4 TRBV6-5 14 CASSPESPNEKLFF
TRBJ2-1 TRBV7-9 17 CANNYGLSGGSGNEQFF
TRBJ2-5 TRBV20-1 13 CSARSTAQETQYF
TRBJ1-6 TRBV6-4 14 CASSDTGTNSPLHF
TRBJ2-7 TRBV6-6 15 CASSYAGLAEGEQYF